The clone carrying this T cell receptor (beta chain) was observed a single time. Original methodology: Amplification of reference gene primers was used by the study to estimate nucleated cell counts. This table comes from immunoSEQ multiplex PCR, and its TCRdb copy is limited to in-frame clones, with some not included. D and trimming come from the DNA, and the V and J calls and clone size come from that table. The sample carries about 49,000 clones, about four fifths recorded once. This sample was taken from a study of blood T cell repertoires in COVID-19. Study overall: Samples came from the United States, Italy and Spain, spanning acute and convalescent COVID-19.

Trimming took off 3 bases at V and 0 bases at J, with 18 bases between the two ends. CDR3 length: 17 amino acids. Germline-derived CDR1 and CDR2 are LNHDA and SQIVND (reference sequence). The sequenced sample was peripheral blood. This chain links TRBV19 with TRBJ2-7, with D perhaps matching TRBD1 (6 bases). The receptor was derived from a woman between 55 and 75 years old with acute or convalescent COVID-19. CDR3 residues: CASSMGALAGDSYEQYF. As DNA, the CDR3 is TGTGCCAGTAGTATGGGGGCCCTAGCAGGGGACTCCTACGAGCAGTACTTC. Full variable domain (outside the CDR3, taken from reference TRBV19 and TRBJ2-7): DGGITQSPKYLFRKEGQNVTLSCEQNLNHDAMYWYRQDPGQGLRLIYYSQIVNDFQKGDIAEGYSVSREKKESFPLTVTSAQKNPTAFYLCASSMGALAGDSYEQYFGPGTRLTVT.